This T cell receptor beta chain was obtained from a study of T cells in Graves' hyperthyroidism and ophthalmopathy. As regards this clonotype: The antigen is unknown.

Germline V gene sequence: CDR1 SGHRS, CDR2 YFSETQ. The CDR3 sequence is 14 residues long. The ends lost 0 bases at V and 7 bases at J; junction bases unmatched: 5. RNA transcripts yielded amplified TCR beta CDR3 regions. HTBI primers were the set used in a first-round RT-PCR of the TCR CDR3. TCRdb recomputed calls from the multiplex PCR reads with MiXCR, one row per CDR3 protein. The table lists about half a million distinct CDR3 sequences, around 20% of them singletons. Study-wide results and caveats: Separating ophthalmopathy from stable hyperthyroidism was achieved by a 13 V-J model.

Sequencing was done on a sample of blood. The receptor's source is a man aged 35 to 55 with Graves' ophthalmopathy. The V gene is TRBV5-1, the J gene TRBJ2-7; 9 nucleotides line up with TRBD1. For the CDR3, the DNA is TGCGCCAGCAGCTTGGGGGGACAGGGTGGAGAGCAGTACTTC. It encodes CASSLGGQGGEQYF.